The sequence of this T cell receptor (beta chain) was determined in a study of shared clonotypes between healthy human individuals. In the case of this clone: Antigen specificity is unknown.

Evenly divided among several immunoSEQ plates was the genomic DNA of each subset. Profiled with immunoSEQ multiplex PCR; TCRdb holds only in-frame clones, not every one. Of 2.3 million or so clones listed, just over 90% are singletons. CDR3 length: 15 residues. Germline V gene lookup returns CDR1 GTSNPN and CDR2 SVGIG (reference sequence). V was trimmed by 8 bases and J by 9 bases, leaving 26 bases between them. Overall study results and limits: For naive CD4 cells, roughly 5% of clonotypes were shared across a handful of donors.

The TCR comes from a man in his late teens or twenties in good health. Some clones in this sample may be carry-over from other donors' samples. The sample consisted of naive CD4+ T cells from PBMCs. Indicated subset: CD45RA+ positively selected. The J gene is TRBJ2-1, the V gene TRBV30; D might be TRBD1 (6 bases). The chain's CDR3 is CARTELRTRGLEQFF. CDR3 nucleotide sequence: TGTGCCCGGACAGAGCTCCGAACTCGCGGGCTTGAGCAGTTCTTC.